This TCR beta chain was documented in a study of T cells in Graves' hyperthyroidism and ophthalmopathy. Uncontrolled infection, other autoimmune disease, pregnancy or lactation excluded patients. The CDR3 regions of TCR beta were amplified from RNA transcripts. RT-PCR in the first round (using the HTBI primer set) targeted the TCR CDR3. TCRdb redid the calling of the multiplex PCR reads with MiXCR, one entry per CDR3 protein. The sample contains about 360,000 distinct CDR3 sequences, around 13% of which appear only once. This CDR3 is built from 12 residues. The germline V and J ends were trimmed by 2 bases and 5 bases, with 6 bases remaining between them. Germline V gene sequence: CDR1 MNHEY, CDR2 SVGAGI.

V and J are TRBV6-5 and TRBJ1-2; a weak D match, TRBD1 (5 bases). Input material: blood. This TCR came from a woman aged 18-29 years with Graves' hyperthyroidism. CDR3 amino acids: CASSYGGYGYTF. CDR3 DNA sequence: TGTGCCAGCAGTTACGGGGGATATGGCTACACCTTC.